Presented here are 14 T cell receptor beta chains from one specimen sequenced in a study of blood T cell repertoires in COVID-19. Clones were sequenced by immunoSEQ multiplex PCR, and TCRdb holds only the in-frame ones, with some missing. The sample holds some 270,000 clones; 80% to 90% are singletons and the top ten take approximately 11%. The source material was peripheral blood. The source is a woman in her sixties or seventies with acute or convalescent COVID-19.

This clone was picked up a small number of times. The chain employs TRBV7-9 and TRBJ1-4; weak D call: TRBD1 (6 bases). The length of the CDR3 is 12 residues. V was pared by 8 bases and J by 12 bases, with 16 bases between. Germline assignment: CDR1 SEHNR and CDR2 FQNEAQ (reference sequence). CDR3 amino acids: CASFDSQGELFF. CDR3 coding DNA: TGTGCCAGCTTCGACTCACAGGGCGAACTGTTTTTT.

The rearrangement uses TRBV19 and TRBJ1-1; D gene ambiguous. The CDR3 sequence is 13 residues long. Trimming took 0 bases from V and 5 from J, leaving 7 bases between them. CDR1 is LNHDA, CDR2 SQIVND, per germline (reference sequence). CDR3 DNA sequence: TGTGCCAGTAGTATAGAATTGAGGACTGAAGCTTTCTTT. This codes for CASSIELRTEAFF.

This chain joins TRBV5-6 and TRBJ2-5; a possible D gene is TRBD1 (5 bases). The CDR3 loop spans 13 amino acids. In germline, CDR1 is SGHDT, CDR2 YYEEEE. Trimming cost V 3 bases and J 5 bases, with 11 bases left between them. The DNA of the CDR3 is TGTGCCAGCAGCTACGACAGCCATGAGACCCAGTACTTC. Its translation: CASSYDSHETQYF.

A remark on this clone: Other nucleotide sequences in the sample specify the same CDR3. This chain joins TRBV6-6 and TRBJ1-6; 11 bases fit TRBD1. This CDR3 has 14 amino acids. The V gene's germline CDR1 is MNHNY and CDR2 SVGAGI (reference sequence). V was clipped by 6 bases and J by 9 bases; unmatched bases: 4. Written as DNA, the CDR3 is TGTGCCAGCAGCCTCGGGACAGGGGGTTCACCCCTCCACTTT. Residues: CASSLGTGGSPLHF.

This clone was counted a single time. This rearrangement joins TRBV6-2 or TRBV6-3 to TRBJ2-7; 12 positions agree with TRBD2. V gave up 5 bases and J gave up 0 bases; unmatched junction bases: 2. Germline CDR1 is MNHEY and CDR2 is SVGEGT. This CDR3 contains 15 residues. The CDR3 sequence is CASSTTSGGSYEQYF. Written as DNA, the CDR3 is TGTGCCAGCAGTACGACTAGCGGGGGCTCCTACGAGCAGTACTTC.

The chain has TRBV19 and TRBJ1-1; tentative D call: TRBD1 (5 bases). V dropped 7 bases and J dropped 2 bases, with 17 bases sitting between them. The CDR3 is 15 amino acids. The V gene's germline CDR1 is LNHDA and CDR2 SQIVND (reference sequence). CDR3: CASIHRPGLNTEAFF. The CDR3 nucleotides are TGTGCCAGTATCCACCGACCAGGGCTTAACACTGAAGCTTTCTTT.

With respect to this clone: Other nucleotide sequences in the sample specify the same CDR3. The chain couples TRBV5-4 to TRBJ2-1; 8 bases map to TRBD1. Germline V CDR1 and CDR2: SGHNT, YYREEE (reference sequence). The CDR3 consists of 15 residues. V gave up 4 bases and J gave up 4 bases; unmatched junction bases: 7. CDR3 sequence: CASSRAGGAYNEQFF. CDR3 bases: TGTGCCAGCAGCAGGGCAGGGGGCGCTTACAATGAGCAGTTCTTC.

In regard to this clone: A junction end diverges from the germline sequence, so it may reflect a read error. This sequence joins TRBV19 and TRBJ2-4, with 7 bases matching TRBD1. CDR3 size: 13 residues. Germline V gene lookup returns CDR1 LNHDA and CDR2 SQIVND (reference sequence). The CDR3 reads CASRGQAKNIQYF. The CDR3 DNA reads as TGTGCAAGTAGAGGACAGGCTAAAAACATTCAGTACTTC.

V usage is TRBV3-1 (or the pseudogene TRBV3-2) and J usage is TRBJ1-1; 10 bases line up with TRBD1. V shed 1 base, J shed 4 bases, and the junction held 0 bases outside the gene matches. The germline CDR1 and CDR2 sequences are LGHDT and YNNKEL (reference sequence). The CDR3 is 14 residues long. The CDR3 DNA reads TGTGCCAGCAGCCAAGGGACAGGGGGCACTGAAGCTTTCTTT. Encoded protein: CASSQGTGGTEAFF.

The chain couples TRBV7-9 to TRBJ1-3; TRBD1 might be the D (6 bases). Trimming took 3 bases from V and 0 from J, leaving 9 bases between them. CDR3 length: 15 residues. Germline CDR1 SEHNR, CDR2 FQNEAQ (reference sequence). CDR3 DNA: TGTGCCAGCAGCTTTAGGGGGACCTCTGGAAACACCATATATTTT. Its translation: CASSFRGTSGNTIYF.

The CDR3 protein is CASSPSTGGSYGYTF. CDR3 bases: TGTGCCAGCTCACCTTCTACAGGGGGCTCCTATGGCTACACCTTC. The V call is TRBV18, the J call TRBJ1-2, with TRBD1 matching 9 bases. The CDR3 length is 15 residues. After removal of 3 bases from V and 4 bases from J, the junction contained 6 bases not matched to a gene. Germline V gene sequence: CDR1 KGHSH, CDR2 LQKENI.

CDR3 sequence (DNA): TGTGCCAGCAGCTTGGAAACAGGGATAGATACGCAGTATTTT. Protein: CASSLETGIDTQYF. This chain joins TRBV5-4 and TRBJ2-3; D perhaps matches TRBD1 (6 bases). Between the trimmed V and J ends, which lost 0 bases and 5 bases, there was a span of 10 bases. CDR3 length: 14 residues. Germline values: CDR1 SGHNT, CDR2 YYREEE (reference sequence).

The V gene is TRBV24-1, the J gene TRBJ1-2; tentative D call: TRBD1 (5 bases). V gave up 2 bases and J gave up 9 bases, with 12 bases separating them. This CDR3 contains 13 residues. Germline CDR1 KGHDR, CDR2 SFDVKD. The CDR3 reads CATSDYLGGSYTF. The CDR3 DNA is TGTGCCACCAGTGATTACTTGGGGGGTAGCTACACCTTC.

The chain combines TRBV18 with TRBJ1-3, with D perhaps matching TRBD1 (6 bases). The CDR3 has 16 residues. The germline CDR1 and CDR2 sequences are KGHSH and LQKENI. Trimming pared 3 bases from V and 4 bases from J, leaving 16 bases between. CDR3 sequence reads: CASSPTRTATGNTIYF. The DNA for the CDR3 is TGTGCCAGCTCACCCACTAGGACAGCTACCGGAAACACCATATATTTT.